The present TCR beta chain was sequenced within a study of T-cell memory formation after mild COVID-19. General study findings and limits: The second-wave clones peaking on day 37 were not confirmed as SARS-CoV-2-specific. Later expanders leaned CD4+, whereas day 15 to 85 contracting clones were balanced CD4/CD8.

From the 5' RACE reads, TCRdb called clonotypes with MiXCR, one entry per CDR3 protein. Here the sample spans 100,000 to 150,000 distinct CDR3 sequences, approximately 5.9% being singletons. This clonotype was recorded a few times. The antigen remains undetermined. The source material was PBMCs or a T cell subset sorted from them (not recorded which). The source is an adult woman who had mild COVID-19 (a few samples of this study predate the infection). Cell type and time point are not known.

CDR3 sequence reads: CASSLVPWTRGSPNEQFF. The CDR3 DNA reads as TGTGCCAGCAGCTTAGTGCCTTGGACACGAGGGTCCCCCAATGAGCAGTTCTTC. The chain carries TRBV7-9 and TRBJ2-1; D possibly matches TRBD1 or TRBD2 (5 bases each). CDR1 and CDR2 from the germline V gene are SEHNR and FQNEAQ (reference sequence). The CDR3 contains 18 residues. The V and J ends lost 1 base and 6 bases respectively, with 22 bases between them.